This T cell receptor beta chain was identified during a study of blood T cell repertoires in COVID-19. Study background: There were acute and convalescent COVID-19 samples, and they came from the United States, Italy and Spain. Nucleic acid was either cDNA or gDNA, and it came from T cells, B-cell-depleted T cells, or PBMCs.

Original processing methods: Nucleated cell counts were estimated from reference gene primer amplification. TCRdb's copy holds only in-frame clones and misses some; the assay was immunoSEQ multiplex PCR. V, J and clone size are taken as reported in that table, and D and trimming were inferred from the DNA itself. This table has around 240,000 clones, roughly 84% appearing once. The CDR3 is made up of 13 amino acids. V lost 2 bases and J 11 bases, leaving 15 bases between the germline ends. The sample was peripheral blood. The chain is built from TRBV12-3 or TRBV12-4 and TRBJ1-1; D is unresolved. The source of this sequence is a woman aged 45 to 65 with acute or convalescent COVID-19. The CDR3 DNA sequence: TGTGCCAGCAGTTTAAGATCCGGGAGGGATGCTTTCTTT. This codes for CASSLRSGRDAFF.